This is a list of T cell receptor beta chains from one sample in a study of molecular identifiers for immune sequencing clone quantification. TCRdb processed the PCR reads anew with MiXCR; each CDR3 protein has one entry. Of nearly 650,000 distinct CDR3 sequences listed, around 25% are singletons. The material sequenced was naive CD8+ T cells from blood, with Jurkat cell RNA spiked in. The origin of the receptors is a human donor in good health. Some libraries in this study had Jurkat cell RNA spiked in. Each CDR3 is given with its conserved first and last residue. Fields, in order: V gene, clone size, CDR3 protein. For some rows the clone size is stated as once, few or many, or as a class when expanded; others skip it.

v_call: TRBV14
clone_size: NA
cdr3_aa: CASSPTPGQGSHHNYGYTF

v_call: TRBV4-3
clone_size: NA
cdr3_aa: CASSQLGQSSGTTIYF

v_call: TRBV4-1
clone_size: few
cdr3_aa: CASSQDPLQGHYEQYF

v_call: TRBV12-5
clone_size: many
cdr3_aa: CASGLEGMHFYGYTF

v_call: TRBV7-9
clone_size: NA
cdr3_aa: CASSSHADGAEIYGYTF

v_call: TRBV7-9
clone_size: many
cdr3_aa: CASSSGLAGVTTDTQYF

v_call: TRBV30
clone_size: few
cdr3_aa: CAWSVGIDNTEAFF

v_call: TRBV27
clone_size: NA
cdr3_aa: CASSFLGVGGSYEQYF

v_call: TRBV6-2/TRBV6-3
clone_size: NA
cdr3_aa: CASSYRGKQGRPADTQYF

v_call: TRBV3-1
clone_size: many
cdr3_aa: CASSHGDRGIFGYTF

v_call: TRBV9
clone_size: few
cdr3_aa: CASSVSGGGREEQFF

v_call: TRBV7-9
clone_size: many
cdr3_aa: CASSSGPSNEQFF

v_call: TRBV12-3/TRBV12-4
clone_size: NA
cdr3_aa: CASSGELVKGEQFF

v_call: TRBV2
clone_size: NA
cdr3_aa: CASLAGFGQESEYF

v_call: TRBV13
clone_size: many
cdr3_aa: CASSPSSGADTGELFF

v_call: TRBV9
clone_size: once
cdr3_aa: CASSVLPAERLFF

v_call: TRBV14
clone_size: many
cdr3_aa: CASSQDYYGYTF

v_call: TRBV29-1
clone_size: few
cdr3_aa: CSVEDPSEDYEQYF

v_call: TRBV12-5
clone_size: NA
cdr3_aa: CASGSAIKTSGGNNEQFF

v_call: TRBV6-4
clone_size: NA
cdr3_aa: CASSVLAGLNEQFF

v_call: TRBV4-1
clone_size: NA
cdr3_aa: CASSQAGLQATQSF

v_call: TRBV29-1
clone_size: many
cdr3_aa: CSAEENTEAFF

v_call: TRBV6-5
clone_size: many
cdr3_aa: CASSYSSGTGTTGELFF

v_call: TRBV5-3
clone_size: NA
cdr3_aa: CASSLDSSNTDTQYF

v_call: TRBV12-3/TRBV12-4
clone_size: NA
cdr3_aa: CASSLAGTAEVGQETQYF

v_call: TRBV6-5
clone_size: many
cdr3_aa: CASRLSNTGELFF

v_call: TRBV27
clone_size: few
cdr3_aa: CASSLRFSSFYEQYF

v_call: TRBV6-6
clone_size: NA
cdr3_aa: CASSWVPTDTQYF

v_call: TRBV20-1
clone_size: NA
cdr3_aa: CSARDLTETSGNTGELFF

v_call: TRBV7-9
clone_size: many
cdr3_aa: CASTSEPNEQFF

v_call: TRBV5-6
clone_size: few
cdr3_aa: CASSLYGREINYGYTF

v_call: TRBV4-3
clone_size: NA
cdr3_aa: CASSPRDGGEKLFF

v_call: TRBV2
clone_size: NA
cdr3_aa: CASLSLDFPGELFF

v_call: TRBV30
clone_size: many
cdr3_aa: CAWSGKSEAGGEQYF

v_call: TRBV5-1
clone_size: NA
cdr3_aa: CASSLGVVRGINIQYF

v_call: TRBV5-1
clone_size: NA
cdr3_aa: CASSFLAGASQETQYF

v_call: TRBV27
clone_size: NA
cdr3_aa: CASSLLVGTDRYEQYF

v_call: TRBV7-9
clone_size: many
cdr3_aa: CASSLGRGTLYEQYF

v_call: TRBV4-3
clone_size: many
cdr3_aa: CASSDTGDMNTEAFF

v_call: TRBV4-3
clone_size: NA
cdr3_aa: CASSQHGRLAGGVEQFF

v_call: TRBV7-9
clone_size: NA
cdr3_aa: CASSLGGLGANVLTF

v_call: TRBV18
clone_size: few
cdr3_aa: CASSPPGELDGYTF

v_call: TRBV11-2
clone_size: few
cdr3_aa: CASTLTQGDRIWGAFF